This TCR beta chain was observed in a study of T cells in localized non-small cell lung cancer. Findings of the study overall: Only one tumor region went through sequencing, so heterogeneity may still be there. Appearances in adjacent lung were noted for a median approximately 50 of the top 100 tumor clones. The study linked higher blood T cell density to longer overall survival. Uninvolved adjacent lung had the highest recorded T cell clonality, with tumor below it.

This CDR3 has 13 amino acids. Per the germline V gene, CDR1 is SQVTM and CDR2 is ANQGSEA. The V end lost 1 base, the J end lost 0 bases, and 6 bases lay between the germline ends. Generated by immunoSEQ multiplex PCR, the TCRdb table keeps only in-frame clones and is missing some. This sample has tens of thousands of clones; approximately 88% occur once, and the top ten carry around 15%. To note about this clone: Its specificity is unknown.

This sample comprised peripheral blood, obtained before any cancer treatment. The chain links TRBV29-1 to TRBJ1-1; unclear D gene. This sequence was found in a man aged 40 to 70 with stage I squamous cell lung carcinoma. CDR3 protein: CSVEGSLNTEAFF. CDR3 DNA: TGCAGCGTTGAAGGGTCCTTGAACACTGAAGCTTTCTTT.